The following is a T cell receptor beta chain sequence with its context. Authors' data handling: Estimation of nucleated cell counts relied on the amplification of reference gene primers. Sequenced by immunoSEQ multiplex PCR; TCRdb stores in-frame clones only, minus some. The DNA was the basis for D and trimming; V, J and clone size are from that table. This sample has 15,000 to 20,000 clones, with around 80% found just once. The source of the sample is a study of blood T cell repertoires in COVID-19. Germline V lookup: CDR1 LNHDA, CDR2 SQIVND (reference sequence). The CDR3 spans 16 residues. V lost 6 bases, J lost 1 base, and 18 bases lay in between.

The TCR originated in a woman between 65 and 79 years old with active COVID-19. The gene calls are TRBV19 and TRBJ1-2, with D perhaps matching TRBD1 (6 bases). Sequenced sample: peripheral blood. CDR3 in DNA: TGTGCCAGTAGCATCTACAGGGTTGAAGGTAACTATGGCTACACCTTC. It yields the protein CASSIYRVEGNYGYTF.